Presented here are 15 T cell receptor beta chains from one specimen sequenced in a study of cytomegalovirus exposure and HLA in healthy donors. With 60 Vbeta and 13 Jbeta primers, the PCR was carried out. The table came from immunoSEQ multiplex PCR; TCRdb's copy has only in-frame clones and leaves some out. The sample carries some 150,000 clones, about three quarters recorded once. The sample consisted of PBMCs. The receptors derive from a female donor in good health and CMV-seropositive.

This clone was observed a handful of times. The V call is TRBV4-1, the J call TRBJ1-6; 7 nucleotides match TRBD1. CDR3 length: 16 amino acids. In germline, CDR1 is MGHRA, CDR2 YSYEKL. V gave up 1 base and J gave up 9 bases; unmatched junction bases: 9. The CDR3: CASSQVGGQVGSPLHF. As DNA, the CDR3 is TGCGCCAGCAGCCAAGTTGGAGGACAGGTCGGTTCACCCCTCCACTTT.

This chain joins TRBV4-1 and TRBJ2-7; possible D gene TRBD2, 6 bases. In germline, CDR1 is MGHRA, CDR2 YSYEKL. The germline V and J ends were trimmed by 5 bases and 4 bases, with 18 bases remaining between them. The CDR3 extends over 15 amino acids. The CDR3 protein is CASSTGVVYPYEQYF. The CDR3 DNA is TGCGCCAGCAGCACGGGAGTGGTATATCCATACGAGCAGTACTTC.

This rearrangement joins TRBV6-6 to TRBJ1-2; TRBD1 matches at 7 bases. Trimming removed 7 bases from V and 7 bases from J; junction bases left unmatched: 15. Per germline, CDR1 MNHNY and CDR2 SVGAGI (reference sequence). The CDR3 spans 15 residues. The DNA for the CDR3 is TGTGCCAGCACTACAGGGGCTACCCTGATTGGTGGCTACACCTTC. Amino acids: CASTTGATLIGGYTF.

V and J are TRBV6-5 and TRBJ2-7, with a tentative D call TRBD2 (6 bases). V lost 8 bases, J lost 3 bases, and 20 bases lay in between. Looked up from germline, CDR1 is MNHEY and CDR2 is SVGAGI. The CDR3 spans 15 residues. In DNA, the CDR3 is TGTGCCAGCCGTACTGGAGGCGGGATAAACTACGAGCAGTACTTC. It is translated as CASRTGGGINYEQYF.

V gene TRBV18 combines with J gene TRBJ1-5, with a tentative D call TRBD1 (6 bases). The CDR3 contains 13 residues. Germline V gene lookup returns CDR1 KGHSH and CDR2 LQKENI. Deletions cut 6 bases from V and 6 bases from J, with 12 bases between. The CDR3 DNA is TGTGCCAGCTCCCAGGGGCAGGTTCAGCCCCAGCATTTT. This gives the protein CASSQGQVQPQHF.

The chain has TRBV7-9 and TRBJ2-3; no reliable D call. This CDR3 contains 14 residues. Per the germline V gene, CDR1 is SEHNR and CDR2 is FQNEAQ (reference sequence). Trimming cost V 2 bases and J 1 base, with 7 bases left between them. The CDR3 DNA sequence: TGTGCCAGCAGCTTATTTTCCGGCACAGATACGCAGTATTTT. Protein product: CASSLFSGTDTQYF. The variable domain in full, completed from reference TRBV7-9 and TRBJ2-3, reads DTGVSQNPRHKITKRGQNVTFRCDPISEHNRLYWYRQTLGQGPEFLTYFQNEAQLEKSRLLSDRFSAERPKGSFSTLEIQRTEQGDSAMYLCASSLFSGTDTQYFGPGTRLTVL.

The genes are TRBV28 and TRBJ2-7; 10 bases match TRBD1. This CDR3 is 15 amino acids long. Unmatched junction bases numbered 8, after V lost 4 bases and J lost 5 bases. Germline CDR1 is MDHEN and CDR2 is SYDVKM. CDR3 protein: CASSSWTGGIDEQYF. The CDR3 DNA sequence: TGTGCCAGCAGTTCCTGGACAGGGGGAATCGACGAGCAGTACTTC.

The CDR3 loop is CAWSVRQTYTDTQYF. The CDR3 DNA reads TGTGCCTGGAGTGTTAGACAGACTTACACAGATACGCAGTATTTT. The rearrangement joins TRBV30 to TRBJ2-3; D is perhaps TRBD1 (5 bases). Per germline, CDR1 GTSNPN and CDR2 SVGIG (reference sequence). The CDR3 totals 15 residues. With 0 bases removed from V and 2 bases from J, the gap between germline ends came to 12 bases.

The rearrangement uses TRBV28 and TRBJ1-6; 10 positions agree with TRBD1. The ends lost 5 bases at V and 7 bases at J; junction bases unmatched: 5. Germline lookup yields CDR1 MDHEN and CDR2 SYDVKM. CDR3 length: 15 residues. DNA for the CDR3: TGTGCCAGCAGTCCCCGGACAGGGGGAAATTCACCCCTCCACTTT. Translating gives CASSPRTGGNSPLHF.

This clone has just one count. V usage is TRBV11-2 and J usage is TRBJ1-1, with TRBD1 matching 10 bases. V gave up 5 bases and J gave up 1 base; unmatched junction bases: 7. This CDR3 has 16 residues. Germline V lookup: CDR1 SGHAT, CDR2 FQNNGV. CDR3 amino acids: CASSLRQGAGNTEAFF. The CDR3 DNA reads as TGTGCCAGCAGCCTTCGACAGGGGGCAGGGAACACTGAAGCTTTCTTT.

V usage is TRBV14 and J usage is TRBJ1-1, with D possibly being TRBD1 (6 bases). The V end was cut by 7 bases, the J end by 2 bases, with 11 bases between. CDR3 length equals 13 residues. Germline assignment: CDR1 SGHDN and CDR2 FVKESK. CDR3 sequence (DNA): TGTGCCAGCAACAGGGTCCCCAACACTGAAGCTTTCTTT. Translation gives CASNRVPNTEAFF.

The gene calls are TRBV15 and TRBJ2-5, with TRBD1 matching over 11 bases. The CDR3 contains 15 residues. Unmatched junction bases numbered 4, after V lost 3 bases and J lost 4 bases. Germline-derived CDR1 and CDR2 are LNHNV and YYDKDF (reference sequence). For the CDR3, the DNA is TGTGCCACCAGCAGGGACAGGGGGCGAGGAGAGACCCAGTACTTC. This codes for CATSRDRGRGETQYF.

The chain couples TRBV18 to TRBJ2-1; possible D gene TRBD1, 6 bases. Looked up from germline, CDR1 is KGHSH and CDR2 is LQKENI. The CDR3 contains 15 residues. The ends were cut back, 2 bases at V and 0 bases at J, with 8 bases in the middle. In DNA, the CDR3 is TGTGCCAGCTCACCAACAGGGACCTCCTACAATGAGCAGTTCTTC. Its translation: CASSPTGTSYNEQFF.

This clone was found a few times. The CDR3 nucleotides read TGTGCCAGCAGTTTCACAGGGGCTGACTACACCTTC. Its protein is CASSFTGADYTF. The gene calls are TRBV2 and TRBJ1-2; 7 bases match TRBD1. The trim removed 5 bases at V and 10 bases at J, leaving 7 bases unmatched. Germline assignment: CDR1 SNHLY and CDR2 FYNNEI. The CDR3 is 12 amino acids.

CDR3 residues: CASSPTTVSNQPQHF. As DNA, the CDR3 is TGTGCCAGCAGTCCCACGACAGTTAGCAATCAGCCCCAGCATTTT. The chain couples TRBV27 to TRBJ1-5; D might be TRBD1 (5 bases). V lost 5 bases and J 0 bases, leaving 11 bases between the germline ends. This CDR3 comprises 15 residues. Germline V CDR1 and CDR2: MNHEY, SMNVEV (reference sequence).